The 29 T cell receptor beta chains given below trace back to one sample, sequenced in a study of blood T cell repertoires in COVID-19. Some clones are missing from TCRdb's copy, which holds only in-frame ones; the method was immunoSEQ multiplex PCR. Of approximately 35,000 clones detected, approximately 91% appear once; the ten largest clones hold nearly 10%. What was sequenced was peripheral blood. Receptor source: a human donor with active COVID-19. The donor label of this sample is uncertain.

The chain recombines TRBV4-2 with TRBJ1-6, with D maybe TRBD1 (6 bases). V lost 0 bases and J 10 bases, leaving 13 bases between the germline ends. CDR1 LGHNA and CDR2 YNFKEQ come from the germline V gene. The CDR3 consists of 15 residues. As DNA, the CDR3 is TGTGCCAGCAGCCAAGAGGTAGGGGGTAACTCACCCCTCCACTTT. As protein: CASSQEVGGNSPLHF.

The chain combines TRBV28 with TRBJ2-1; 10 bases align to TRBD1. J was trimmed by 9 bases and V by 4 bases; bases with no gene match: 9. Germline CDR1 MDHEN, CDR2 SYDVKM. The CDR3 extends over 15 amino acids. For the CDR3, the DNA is TGTGCCAGCAGTTCCGGGACAGGGGTTCTCGGTGAGCAGTTCTTC. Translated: CASSSGTGVLGEQFF.

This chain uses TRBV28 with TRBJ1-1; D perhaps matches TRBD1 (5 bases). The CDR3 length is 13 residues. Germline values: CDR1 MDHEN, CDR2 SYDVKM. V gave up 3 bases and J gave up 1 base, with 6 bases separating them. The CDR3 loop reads CASSFQGNTEAFF. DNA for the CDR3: TGTGCCAGCAGTTTTCAGGGGAACACTGAAGCTTTCTTT.

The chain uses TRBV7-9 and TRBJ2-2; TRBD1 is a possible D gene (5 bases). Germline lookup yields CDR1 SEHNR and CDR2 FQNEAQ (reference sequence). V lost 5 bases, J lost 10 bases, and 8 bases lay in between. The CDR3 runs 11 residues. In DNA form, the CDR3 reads TGTGCCAGCAGCCTCGGACAGGAGCTGTTTTTT. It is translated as CASSLGQELFF.

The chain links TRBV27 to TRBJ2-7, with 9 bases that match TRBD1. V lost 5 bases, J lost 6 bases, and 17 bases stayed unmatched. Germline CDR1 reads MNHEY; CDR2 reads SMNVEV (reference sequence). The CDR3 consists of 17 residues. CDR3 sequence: CASSPYQPGTGLGEQYF. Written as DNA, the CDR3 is TGTGCCAGCAGTCCGTACCAACCTGGGACAGGGTTGGGCGAGCAGTACTTC.

The CDR3 DNA sequence: TGTGCCAGCAGGAGCGGGATGGGGGAGACCCAGTACTTC. Amino acids: CASRSGMGETQYF. The genes are TRBV2 and TRBJ2-5, with TRBD2 matching over 7 bases. Germline CDR1 SNHLY, CDR2 FYNNEI. The V and J ends lost 6 bases and 5 bases, in that order; junction bases with no gene match: 6. The CDR3 runs to 13 residues.

CDR3 protein: CASLANLNEQFF. CDR3 bases: TGTGCCTCACTAGCGAATTTAAATGAGCAGTTCTTC. The chain is built from TRBV12-3 or TRBV12-4 and TRBJ2-1, with 7 bases matching TRBD2. This CDR3 has 12 residues. V lost 11 bases to trimming and J lost 7 bases; unmatched junction nucleotides: 8.

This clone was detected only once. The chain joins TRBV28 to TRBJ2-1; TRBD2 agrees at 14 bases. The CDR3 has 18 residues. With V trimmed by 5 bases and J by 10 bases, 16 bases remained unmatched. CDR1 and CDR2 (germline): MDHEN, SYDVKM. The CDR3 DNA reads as TGTGCCAGCAGTCGCCCCGGACTAGCGGGAGGCCCGTACGGGGAGCAGTTCTTC. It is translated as CASSRPGLAGGPYGEQFF.

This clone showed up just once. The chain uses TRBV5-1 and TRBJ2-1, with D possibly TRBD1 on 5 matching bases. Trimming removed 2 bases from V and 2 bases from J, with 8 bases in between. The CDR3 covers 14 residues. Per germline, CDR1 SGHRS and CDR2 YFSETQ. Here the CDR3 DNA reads TGCGCCAGCAGCTTTCAGGGCGCCTACAATGAGCAGTTCTTC. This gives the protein CASSFQGAYNEQFF.

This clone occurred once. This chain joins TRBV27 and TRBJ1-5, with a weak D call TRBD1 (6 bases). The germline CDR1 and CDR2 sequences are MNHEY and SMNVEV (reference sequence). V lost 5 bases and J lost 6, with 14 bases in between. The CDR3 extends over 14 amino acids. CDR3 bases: TGTGCCAGCAGTACACAGGGAATAGGTCAGCCCCAGCATTTT. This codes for CASSTQGIGQPQHF.

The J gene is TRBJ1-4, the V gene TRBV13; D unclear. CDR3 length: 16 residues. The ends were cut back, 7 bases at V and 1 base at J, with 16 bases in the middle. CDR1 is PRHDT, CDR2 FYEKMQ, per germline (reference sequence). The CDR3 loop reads CASNTRGSGTNEKLFF. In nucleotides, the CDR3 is TGTGCCAGCAACACTCGGGGTTCCGGAACTAATGAAAAACTGTTTTTT.

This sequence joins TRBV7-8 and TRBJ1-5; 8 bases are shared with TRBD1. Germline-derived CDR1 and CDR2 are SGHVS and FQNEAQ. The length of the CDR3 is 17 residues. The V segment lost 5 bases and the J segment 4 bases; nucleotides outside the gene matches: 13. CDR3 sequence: CASSQKGKGQANQPQHF. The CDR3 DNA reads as TGTGCCAGCAGCCAAAAGGGGAAGGGACAGGCGAATCAGCCCCAGCATTTT.

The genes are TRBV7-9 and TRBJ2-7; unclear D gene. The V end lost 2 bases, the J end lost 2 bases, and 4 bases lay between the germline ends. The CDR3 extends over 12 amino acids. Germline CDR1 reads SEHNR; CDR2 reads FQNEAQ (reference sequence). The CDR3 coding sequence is TGTGCCAGCAGCTTACTTCCCTACGAGCAGTACTTC. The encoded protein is CASSLLPYEQYF.

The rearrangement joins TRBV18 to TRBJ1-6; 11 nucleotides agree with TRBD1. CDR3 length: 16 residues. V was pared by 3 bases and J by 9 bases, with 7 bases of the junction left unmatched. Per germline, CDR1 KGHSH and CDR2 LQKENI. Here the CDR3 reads CASSPRRDRGSSPLHF. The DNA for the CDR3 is TGTGCCAGCTCACCCCGCCGGGACAGGGGGAGTTCACCCCTCCACTTT.

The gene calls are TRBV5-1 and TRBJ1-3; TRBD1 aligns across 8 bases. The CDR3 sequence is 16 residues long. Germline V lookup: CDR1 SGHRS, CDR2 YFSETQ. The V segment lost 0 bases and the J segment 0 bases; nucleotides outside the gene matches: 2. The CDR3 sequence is CASSLGGTGSGNTIYF. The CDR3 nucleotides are TGCGCCAGCAGCTTGGGTGGGACAGGCTCTGGAAACACCATATATTTT.

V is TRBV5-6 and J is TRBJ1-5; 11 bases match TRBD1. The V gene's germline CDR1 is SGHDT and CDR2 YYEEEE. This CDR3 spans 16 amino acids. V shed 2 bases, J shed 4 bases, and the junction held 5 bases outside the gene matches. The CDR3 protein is CASSFTGTGGNQPQHF. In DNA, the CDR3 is TGTGCCAGCAGCTTTACGGGGACAGGGGGAAATCAGCCCCAGCATTTT.

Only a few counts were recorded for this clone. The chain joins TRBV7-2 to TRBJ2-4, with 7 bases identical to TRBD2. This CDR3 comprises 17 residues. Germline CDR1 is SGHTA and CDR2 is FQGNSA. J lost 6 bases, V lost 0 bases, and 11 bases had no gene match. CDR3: CASSLASAGEVRNIQYF. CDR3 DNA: TGTGCCAGCAGCTTAGCTTCTGCGGGGGAGGTCAGAAACATTCAGTACTTC.

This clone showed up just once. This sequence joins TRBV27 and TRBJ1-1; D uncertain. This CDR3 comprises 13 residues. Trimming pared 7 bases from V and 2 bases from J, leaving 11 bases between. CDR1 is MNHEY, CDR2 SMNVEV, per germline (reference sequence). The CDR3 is CASTIPGNTEAFF. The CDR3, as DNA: TGTGCCAGCACTATACCGGGAAACACTGAAGCTTTCTTT.

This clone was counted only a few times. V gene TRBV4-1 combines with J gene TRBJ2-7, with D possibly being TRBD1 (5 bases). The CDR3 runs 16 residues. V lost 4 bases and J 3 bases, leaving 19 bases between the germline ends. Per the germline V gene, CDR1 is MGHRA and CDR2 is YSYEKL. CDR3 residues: CASSLRLQGTYYEQYF. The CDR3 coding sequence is TGCGCCAGCAGCCTAAGGCTGCAGGGCACCTACTACGAGCAGTACTTC.

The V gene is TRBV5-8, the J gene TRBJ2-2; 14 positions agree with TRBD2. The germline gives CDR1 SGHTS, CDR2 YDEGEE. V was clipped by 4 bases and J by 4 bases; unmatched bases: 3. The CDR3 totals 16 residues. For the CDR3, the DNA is TGTGCCAGCAGCGACGGACTAGCGGGGGGCACCGGGGAGCTGTTTTTT. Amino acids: CASSDGLAGGTGELFF.

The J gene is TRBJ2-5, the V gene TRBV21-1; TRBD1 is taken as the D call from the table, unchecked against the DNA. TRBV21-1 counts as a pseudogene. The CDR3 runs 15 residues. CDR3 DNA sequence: TGTGCCAGCAGCGAGAAGCTGACAGGGAAAGAGACCCAGTACTTC. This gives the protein CASSEKLTGKETQYF.

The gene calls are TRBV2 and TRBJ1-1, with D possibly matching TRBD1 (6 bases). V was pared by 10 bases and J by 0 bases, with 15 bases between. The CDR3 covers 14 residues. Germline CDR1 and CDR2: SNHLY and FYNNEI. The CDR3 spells CAIPTGVMNTEAFF. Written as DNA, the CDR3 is TGTGCCATCCCGACAGGAGTAATGAACACTGAAGCTTTCTTT.

The CDR3 loop reads CASSPGTSRPPYNEQFF. The CDR3 DNA reads TGTGCCAGCAGCCCCGGGACTAGTCGCCCCCCCTACAATGAGCAGTTCTTC. The J gene is TRBJ2-1, the V gene TRBV11-2; TRBD2 matches at 8 bases. With V trimmed by 5 bases and J by 2 bases, 11 bases remained unmatched. From germline, CDR1 is SGHAT and CDR2 FQNNGV. The CDR3 sequence is 17 residues long.

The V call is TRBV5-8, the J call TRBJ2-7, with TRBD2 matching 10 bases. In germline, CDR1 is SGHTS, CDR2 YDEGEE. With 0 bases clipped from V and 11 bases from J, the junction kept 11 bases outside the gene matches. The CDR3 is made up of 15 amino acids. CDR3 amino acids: CASSLDRTSGGREYF. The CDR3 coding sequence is TGTGCCAGCAGCTTGGACCGGACTAGCGGCGGTCGTGAGTACTTC.

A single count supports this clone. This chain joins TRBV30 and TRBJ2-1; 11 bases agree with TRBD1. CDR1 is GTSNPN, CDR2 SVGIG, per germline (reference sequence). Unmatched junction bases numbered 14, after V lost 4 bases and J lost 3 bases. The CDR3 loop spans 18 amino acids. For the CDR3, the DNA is TGTGCCTGGAAGATGGACAGGGGGCAAAGGCTCCGCTACAATGAGCAGTTCTTC. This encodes CAWKMDRGQRLRYNEQFF.

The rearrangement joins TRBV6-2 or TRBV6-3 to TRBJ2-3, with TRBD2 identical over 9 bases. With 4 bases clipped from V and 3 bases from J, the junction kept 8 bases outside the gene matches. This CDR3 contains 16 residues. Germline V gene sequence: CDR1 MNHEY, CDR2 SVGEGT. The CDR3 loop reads CASSWLLAGITDTQYF. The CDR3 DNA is TGTGCCAGCAGTTGGCTTCTAGCGGGGATAACAGATACGCAGTATTTT.

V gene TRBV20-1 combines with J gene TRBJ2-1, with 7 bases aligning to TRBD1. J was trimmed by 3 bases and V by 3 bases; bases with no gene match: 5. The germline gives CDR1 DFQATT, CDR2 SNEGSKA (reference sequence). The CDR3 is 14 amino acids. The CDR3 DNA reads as TGCAGTGCTAGTAGGGACAGTTACTACAATGAGCAGTTCTTC. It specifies CSASRDSYYNEQFF.

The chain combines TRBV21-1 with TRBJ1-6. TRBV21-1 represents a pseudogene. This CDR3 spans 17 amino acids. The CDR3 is CASSLDWVPFYNSPLHF. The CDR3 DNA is TGTGCCAGCAGTCTCGACTGGGTCCCTTTTTATAATTCACCCCTCCACTTT.

CDR3 sequence reads: CSAPRGNEQFF. The DNA of the CDR3 is TGCAGTGCACCTAGGGGGAATGAGCAGTTCTTC. This rearrangement joins TRBV20-1 to TRBJ2-1; the D gene is possibly TRBD1 (6 bases). The CDR3 length is 11 residues. V lost 6 bases to trimming and J lost 7 bases, with 10 bases between them. Germline V lookup: CDR1 DFQATT, CDR2 SNEGSKA (reference sequence).